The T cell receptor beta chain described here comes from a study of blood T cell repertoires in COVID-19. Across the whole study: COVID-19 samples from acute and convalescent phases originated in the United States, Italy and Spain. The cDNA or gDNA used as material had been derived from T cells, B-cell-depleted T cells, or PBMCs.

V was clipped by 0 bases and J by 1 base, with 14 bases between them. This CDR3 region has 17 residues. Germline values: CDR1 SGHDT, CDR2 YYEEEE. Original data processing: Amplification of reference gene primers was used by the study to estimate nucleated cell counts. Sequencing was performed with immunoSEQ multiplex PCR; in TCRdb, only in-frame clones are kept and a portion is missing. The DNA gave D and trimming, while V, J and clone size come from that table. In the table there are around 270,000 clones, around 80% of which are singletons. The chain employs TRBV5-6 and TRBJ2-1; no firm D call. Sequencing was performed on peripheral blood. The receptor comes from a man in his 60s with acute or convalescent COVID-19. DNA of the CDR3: TGTGCCAGCAGCTTGGCAGGAATAGATATTTCCTACAATGAGCAGTTCTTC. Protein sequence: CASSLAGIDISYNEQFF.